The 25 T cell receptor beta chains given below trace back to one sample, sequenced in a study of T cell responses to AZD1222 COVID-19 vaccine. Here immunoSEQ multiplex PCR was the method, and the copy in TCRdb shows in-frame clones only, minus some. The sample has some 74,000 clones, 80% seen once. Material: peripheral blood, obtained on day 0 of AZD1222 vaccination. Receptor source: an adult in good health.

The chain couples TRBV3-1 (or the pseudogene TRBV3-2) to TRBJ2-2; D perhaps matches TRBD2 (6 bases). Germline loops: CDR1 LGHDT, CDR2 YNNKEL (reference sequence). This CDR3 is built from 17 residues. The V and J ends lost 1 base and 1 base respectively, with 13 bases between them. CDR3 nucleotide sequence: TGTGCCAGCAGCCAAGTAGTGACGGGACTGAACACCGGGGAGCTGTTTTTT. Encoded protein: CASSQVVTGLNTGELFF.

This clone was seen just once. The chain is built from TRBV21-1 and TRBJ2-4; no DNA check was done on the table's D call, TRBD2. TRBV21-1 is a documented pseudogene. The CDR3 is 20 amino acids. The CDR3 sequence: CASTKGGYRATALAKNIQYF. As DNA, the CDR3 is TGTGCCAGCACCAAGGGGGGATACCGGGCAACTGCCCTAGCCAAAAACATTCAGTACTTC.

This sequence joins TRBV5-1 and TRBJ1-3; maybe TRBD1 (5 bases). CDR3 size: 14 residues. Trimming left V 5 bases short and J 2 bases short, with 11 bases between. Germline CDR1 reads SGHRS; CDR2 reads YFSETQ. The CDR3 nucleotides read TGCGCCAGCAGGATGGGGGAGACTGGAAACACCATATATTTT. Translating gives CASRMGETGNTIYF.

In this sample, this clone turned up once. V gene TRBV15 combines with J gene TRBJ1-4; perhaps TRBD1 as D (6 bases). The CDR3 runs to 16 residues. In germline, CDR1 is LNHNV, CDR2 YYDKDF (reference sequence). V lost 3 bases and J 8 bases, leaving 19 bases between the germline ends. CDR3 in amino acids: CATSSRGRQGREKLFF. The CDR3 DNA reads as TGTGCCACCAGCAGCCGCGGTCGGCAGGGGAGGGAAAAACTGTTTTTT.

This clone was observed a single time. The CDR3 DNA sequence: TGTGCCACCAGCAGAGATCTGCACACTGAAGCTTTCTTT. Encoded protein: CATSRDLHTEAFF. The J gene is TRBJ1-1, the V gene TRBV15; unclear D gene. This CDR3 has 13 residues. Trimming took off 0 bases at V and 3 bases at J, with 5 bases between the two ends. The germline gives CDR1 LNHNV, CDR2 YYDKDF (reference sequence).

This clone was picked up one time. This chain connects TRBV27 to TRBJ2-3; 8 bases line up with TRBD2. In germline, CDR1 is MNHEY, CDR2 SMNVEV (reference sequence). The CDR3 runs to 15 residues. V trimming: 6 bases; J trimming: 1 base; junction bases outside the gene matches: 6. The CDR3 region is CASSTPGGGTDTQYF. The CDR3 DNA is TGTGCCAGCAGCACCCCCGGGGGGGGCACAGATACGCAGTATTTT.

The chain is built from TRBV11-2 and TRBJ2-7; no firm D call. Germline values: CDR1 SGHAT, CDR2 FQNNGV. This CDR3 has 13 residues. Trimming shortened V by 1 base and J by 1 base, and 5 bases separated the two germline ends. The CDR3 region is CASSLGVSYEQYF. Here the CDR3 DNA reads TGTGCCAGCAGCTTAGGGGTTTCCTACGAGCAGTACTTC. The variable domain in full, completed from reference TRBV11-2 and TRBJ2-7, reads EAGVAQSPRYKIIEKRQSVAFWCNPISGHATLYWYQQILGQGPKLLIQFQNNGVVDDSQLPKDRFSAERLKGVDSTLKIQPAKLEDSAVYLCASSLGVSYEQYFGPGTRLTVT.

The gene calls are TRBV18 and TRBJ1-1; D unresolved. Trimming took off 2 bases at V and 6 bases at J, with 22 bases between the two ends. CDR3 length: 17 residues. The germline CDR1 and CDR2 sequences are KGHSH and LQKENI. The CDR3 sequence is CASSPKDLGPAGAEAFF. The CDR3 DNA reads TGTGCCAGCTCACCAAAGGATTTGGGTCCGGCTGGGGCTGAAGCTTTCTTT. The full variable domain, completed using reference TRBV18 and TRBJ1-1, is NAGVMQNPRHLVRRRGQEARLRCSPMKGHSHVYWYRQLPEEGLKFMVYLQKENIIDESGMPKERFSAEFPKEGPSILRIQQVVRGDSAAYFCASSPKDLGPAGAEAFFGQGTRLTVV.

DNA for the CDR3: TGTGCCAGCAGCGTAAGACAGACCGGGGTGCGGGGGACCGGGGAGCTGTTTTTT. Residues: CASSVRQTGVRGTGELFF. This rearrangement joins TRBV5-6 to TRBJ2-2; 7 bases map to TRBD2. Germline CDR1 and CDR2: SGHDT and YYEEEE. V shed 4 bases, J shed 5 bases, and the junction held 17 bases outside the gene matches. The length of the CDR3 is 18 residues.

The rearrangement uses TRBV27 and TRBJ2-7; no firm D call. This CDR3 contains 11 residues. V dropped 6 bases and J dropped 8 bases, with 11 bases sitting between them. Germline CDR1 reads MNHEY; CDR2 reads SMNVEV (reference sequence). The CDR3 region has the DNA TGTGCCAGCAGAAATAGTTTAAAGCAGTACTTC. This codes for CASRNSLKQYF.

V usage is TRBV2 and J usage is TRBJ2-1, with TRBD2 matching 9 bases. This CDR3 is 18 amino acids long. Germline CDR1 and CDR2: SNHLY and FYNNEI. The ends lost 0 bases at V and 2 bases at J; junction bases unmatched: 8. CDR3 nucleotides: TGTGCCAGCAGTGAAGCCGGCGGGGGGGCGAGGGCCTACAATGAGCAGTTCTTC. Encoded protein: CASSEAGGGARAYNEQFF.

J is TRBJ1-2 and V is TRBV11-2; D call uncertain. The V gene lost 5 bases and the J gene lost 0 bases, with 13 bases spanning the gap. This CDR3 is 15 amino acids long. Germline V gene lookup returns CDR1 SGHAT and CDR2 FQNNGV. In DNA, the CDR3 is TGTGCCAGCAGCCAGGACGGTCGAGCTAACTATGGCTACACCTTC. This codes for CASSQDGRANYGYTF.

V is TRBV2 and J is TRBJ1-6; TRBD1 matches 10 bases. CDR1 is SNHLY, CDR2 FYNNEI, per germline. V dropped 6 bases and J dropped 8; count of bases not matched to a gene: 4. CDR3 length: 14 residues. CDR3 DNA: TGTGCCAGCAGGCGGGACAGGGGATATTCACCCCTCCACTTT. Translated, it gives CASRRDRGYSPLHF.

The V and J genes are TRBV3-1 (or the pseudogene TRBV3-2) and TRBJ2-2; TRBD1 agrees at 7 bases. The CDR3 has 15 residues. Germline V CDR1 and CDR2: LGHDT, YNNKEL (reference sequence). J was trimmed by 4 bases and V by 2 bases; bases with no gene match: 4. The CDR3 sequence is CASSQPGTVTGELFF. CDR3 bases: TGTGCCAGCAGCCAACCTGGGACAGTCACCGGGGAGCTGTTTTTT.

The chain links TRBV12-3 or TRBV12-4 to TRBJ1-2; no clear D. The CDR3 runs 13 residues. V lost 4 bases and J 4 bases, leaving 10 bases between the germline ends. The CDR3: CASSSGTVYGYTF. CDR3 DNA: TGTGCCAGCAGTTCTGGCACCGTCTATGGCTACACCTTC.

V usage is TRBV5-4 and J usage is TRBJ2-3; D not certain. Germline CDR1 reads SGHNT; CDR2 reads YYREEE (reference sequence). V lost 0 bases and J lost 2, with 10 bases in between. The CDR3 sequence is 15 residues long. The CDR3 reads CASSLAASYTDTQYF. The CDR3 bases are TGTGCCAGCAGCTTGGCGGCTAGTTACACAGATACGCAGTATTTT.

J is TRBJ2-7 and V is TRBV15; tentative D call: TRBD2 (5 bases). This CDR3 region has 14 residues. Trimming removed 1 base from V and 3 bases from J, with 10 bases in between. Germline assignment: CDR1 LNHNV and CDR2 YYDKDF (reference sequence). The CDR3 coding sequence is TGTGCCACCAGCAGAGCGAGCGGTAACTACGAGCAGTACTTC. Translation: CATSRASGNYEQYF.

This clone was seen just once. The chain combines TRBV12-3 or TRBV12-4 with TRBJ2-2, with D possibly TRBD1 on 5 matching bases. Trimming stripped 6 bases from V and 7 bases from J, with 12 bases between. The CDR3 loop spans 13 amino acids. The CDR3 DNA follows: TGTGCCAGCAGCCCAGGGCCGGGCGGGGAGCTGTTTTTT. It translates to CASSPGPGGELFF.

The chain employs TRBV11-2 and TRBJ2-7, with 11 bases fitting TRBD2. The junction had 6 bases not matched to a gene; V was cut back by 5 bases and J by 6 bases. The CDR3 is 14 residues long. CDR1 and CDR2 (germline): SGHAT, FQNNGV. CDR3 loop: CASSVSGRAGEQYF. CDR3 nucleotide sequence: TGTGCCAGCAGCGTTAGCGGGAGGGCTGGCGAGCAGTACTTC. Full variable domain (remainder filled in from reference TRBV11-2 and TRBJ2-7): EAGVAQSPRYKIIEKRQSVAFWCNPISGHATLYWYQQILGQGPKLLIQFQNNGVVDDSQLPKDRFSAERLKGVDSTLKIQPAKLEDSAVYLCASSVSGRAGEQYFGPGTRLTVT.

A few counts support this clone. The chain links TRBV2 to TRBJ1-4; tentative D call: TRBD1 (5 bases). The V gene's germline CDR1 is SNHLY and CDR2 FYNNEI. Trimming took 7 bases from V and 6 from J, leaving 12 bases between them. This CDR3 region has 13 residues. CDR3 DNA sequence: TGTGCCAGCACCGCAGGGTTCTATGAAAAACTGTTTTTT. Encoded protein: CASTAGFYEKLFF.

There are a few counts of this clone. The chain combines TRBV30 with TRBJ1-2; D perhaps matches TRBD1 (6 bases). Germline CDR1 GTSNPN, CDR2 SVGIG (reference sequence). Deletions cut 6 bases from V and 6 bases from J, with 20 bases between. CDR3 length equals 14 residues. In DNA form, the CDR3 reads TGTGCCTGTCGGCTCCGGGGGCTCGGGGATGGCTACACCTTC. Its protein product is CACRLRGLGDGYTF.

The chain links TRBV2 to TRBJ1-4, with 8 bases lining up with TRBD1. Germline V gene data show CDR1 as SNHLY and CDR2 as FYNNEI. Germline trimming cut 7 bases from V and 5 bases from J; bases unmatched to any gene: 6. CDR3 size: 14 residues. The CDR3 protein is CASKSAGGNEKLFF. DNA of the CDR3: TGTGCCAGCAAAAGTGCAGGGGGCAATGAAAAACTGTTTTTT. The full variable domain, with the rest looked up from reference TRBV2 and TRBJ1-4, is EPEVTQTPSHQVTQMGQEVILRCVPISNHLYFYWYRQILGQKVEFLVSFYNNEISEKSEIFDDQFSVERPDGSNFTLKIRSTKLEDSAMYFCASKSAGGNEKLFFGSGTQLSVL.

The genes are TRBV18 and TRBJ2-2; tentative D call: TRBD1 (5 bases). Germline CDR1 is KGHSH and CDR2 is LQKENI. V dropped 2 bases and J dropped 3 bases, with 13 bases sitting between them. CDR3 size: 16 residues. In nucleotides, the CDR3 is TGTGCCAGCTCACCAAGGGGTGGGGAAGACACCGGGGAGCTGTTTTTT. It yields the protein CASSPRGGEDTGELFF. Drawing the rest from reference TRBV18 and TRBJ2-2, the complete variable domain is NAGVMQNPRHLVRRRGQEARLRCSPMKGHSHVYWYRQLPEEGLKFMVYLQKENIIDESGMPKERFSAEFPKEGPSILRIQQVVRGDSAAYFCASSPRGGEDTGELFFGEGSRLTVL.

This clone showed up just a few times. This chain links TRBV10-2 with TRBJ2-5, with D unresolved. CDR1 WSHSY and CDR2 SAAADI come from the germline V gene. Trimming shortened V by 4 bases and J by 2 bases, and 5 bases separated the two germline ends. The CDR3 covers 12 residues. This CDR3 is CASSVAQETQYF. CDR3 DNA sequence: TGCGCCAGCAGTGTGGCACAAGAGACCCAGTACTTC.

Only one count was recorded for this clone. The CDR3 is CASSLAADFYGYTF. CDR3 nucleotides: TGTGCCAGCAGCTTAGCGGCGGACTTCTATGGCTACACCTTC. The chain carries TRBV11-2 and TRBJ1-2, with no clear D. The V gene's germline CDR1 is SGHAT and CDR2 FQNNGV. Trimming removed 1 base from V and 4 bases from J, with 10 bases in between. The CDR3 consists of 14 residues.